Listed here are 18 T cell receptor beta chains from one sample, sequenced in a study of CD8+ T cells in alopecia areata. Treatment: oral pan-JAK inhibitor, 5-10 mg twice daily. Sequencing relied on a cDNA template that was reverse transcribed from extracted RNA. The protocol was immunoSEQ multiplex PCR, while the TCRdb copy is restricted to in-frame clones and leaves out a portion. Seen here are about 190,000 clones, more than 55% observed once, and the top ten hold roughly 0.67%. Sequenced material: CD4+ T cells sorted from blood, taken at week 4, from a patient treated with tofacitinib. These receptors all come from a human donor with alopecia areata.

The CDR3 loop is CASSPGHSTDTQYF. The CDR3 bases are TGCGCCAGCAGCCCAGGACATAGCACAGATACGCAGTATTTT. This sequence joins TRBV5-1 and TRBJ2-3, with TRBD1 as a possible D gene (5 bases). CDR1 and CDR2 (germline): SGHRS, YFSETQ. This CDR3 has 14 residues. Deletions cut 4 bases from V and 0 bases from J, with 9 bases between. The full variable domain, in which reference TRBV5-1 and TRBJ2-3 provide the parts outside the CDR3, is KAGVTQTPRYLIKTRGQQVTLSCSPISGHRSVSWYQQTPGQGLQFLFEYFSETQRNKGNFPGRFSGRQFSNSRSEMNVSTLELGDSALYLCASSPGHSTDTQYFGPGTRLTVL.

In DNA form, the CDR3 reads TGTGCCAGCAGCCAGGACAGGGAGAACACTGAAGCTTTCTTT. It specifies CASSQDRENTEAFF. This chain links TRBV4-2 with TRBJ1-1, with 8 bases lining up with TRBD1. Germline-derived CDR1 and CDR2 are LGHNA and YNFKEQ. CDR3 length equals 14 residues. V was pared by 3 bases and J by 1 base, with 1 base of the junction left unmatched.

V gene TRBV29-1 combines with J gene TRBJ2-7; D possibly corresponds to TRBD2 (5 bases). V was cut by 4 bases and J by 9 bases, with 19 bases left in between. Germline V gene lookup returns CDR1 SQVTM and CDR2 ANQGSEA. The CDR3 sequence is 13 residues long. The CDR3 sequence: CSVVGSDRGWQYF. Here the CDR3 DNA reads TGCAGCGTTGTAGGATCGGATCGGGGTTGGCAGTACTTC.

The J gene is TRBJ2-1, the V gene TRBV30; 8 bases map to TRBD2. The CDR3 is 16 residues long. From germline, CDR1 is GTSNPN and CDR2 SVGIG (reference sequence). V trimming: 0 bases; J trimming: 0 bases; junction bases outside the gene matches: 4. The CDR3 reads CAWSVSSGFSYNEQFF. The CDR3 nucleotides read TGTGCCTGGAGTGTCTCTAGCGGGTTCTCCTACAATGAGCAGTTCTTC.

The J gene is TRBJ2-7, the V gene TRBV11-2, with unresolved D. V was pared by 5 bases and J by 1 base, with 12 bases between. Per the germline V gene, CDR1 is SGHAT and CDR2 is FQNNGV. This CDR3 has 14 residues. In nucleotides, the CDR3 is TGTGCCAGCAGCCCCCGCCGCGAATCCTACGAGCAGTACTTC. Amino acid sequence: CASSPRRESYEQYF.

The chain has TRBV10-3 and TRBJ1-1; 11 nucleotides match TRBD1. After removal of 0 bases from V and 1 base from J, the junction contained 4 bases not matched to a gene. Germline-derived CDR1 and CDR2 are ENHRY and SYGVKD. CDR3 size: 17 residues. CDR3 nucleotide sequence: TGTGCCATCAGTGAGTCCCCGGGACAGGGGGGGAACACTGAAGCTTTCTTT. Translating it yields CAISESPGQGGNTEAFF.

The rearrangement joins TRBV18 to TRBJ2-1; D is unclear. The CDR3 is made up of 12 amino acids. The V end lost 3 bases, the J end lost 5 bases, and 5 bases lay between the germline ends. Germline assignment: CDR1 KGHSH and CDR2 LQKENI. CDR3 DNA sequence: TGTGCCAGCTCACCCGCGAACAATGAGCAGTTCTTC. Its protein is CASSPANNEQFF. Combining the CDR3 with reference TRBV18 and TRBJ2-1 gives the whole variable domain NAGVMQNPRHLVRRRGQEARLRCSPMKGHSHVYWYRQLPEEGLKFMVYLQKENIIDESGMPKERFSAEFPKEGPSILRIQQVVRGDSAAYFCASSPANNEQFFGPGTRLTVL.

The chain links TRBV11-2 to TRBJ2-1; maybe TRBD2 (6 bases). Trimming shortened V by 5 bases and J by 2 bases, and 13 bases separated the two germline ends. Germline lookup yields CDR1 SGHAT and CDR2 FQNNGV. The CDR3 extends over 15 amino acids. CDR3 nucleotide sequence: TGTGCCAGCAGCGCCCAGCGGGCCACCTACAATGAGCAGTTCTTC. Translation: CASSAQRATYNEQFF.

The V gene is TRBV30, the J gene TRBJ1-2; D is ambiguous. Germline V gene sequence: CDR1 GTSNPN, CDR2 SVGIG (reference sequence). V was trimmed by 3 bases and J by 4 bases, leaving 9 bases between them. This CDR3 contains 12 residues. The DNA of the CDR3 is TGTGCCTGGAGGTGGGGAGTCTATGGCTACACCTTC. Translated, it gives CAWRWGVYGYTF.

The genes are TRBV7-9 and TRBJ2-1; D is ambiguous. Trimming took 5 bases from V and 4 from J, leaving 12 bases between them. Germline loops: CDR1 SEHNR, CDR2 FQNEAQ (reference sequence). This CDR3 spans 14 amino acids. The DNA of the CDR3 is TGTGCCAGCAGCCCAGACCACAGATACAATGAGCAGTTCTTC. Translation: CASSPDHRYNEQFF.

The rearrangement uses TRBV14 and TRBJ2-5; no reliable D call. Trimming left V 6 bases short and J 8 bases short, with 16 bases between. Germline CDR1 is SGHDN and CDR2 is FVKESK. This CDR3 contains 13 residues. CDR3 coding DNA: TGTGCCAGCAGTGCTCAGAGGAGTTCTACCCAGTACTTC. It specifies CASSAQRSSTQYF.

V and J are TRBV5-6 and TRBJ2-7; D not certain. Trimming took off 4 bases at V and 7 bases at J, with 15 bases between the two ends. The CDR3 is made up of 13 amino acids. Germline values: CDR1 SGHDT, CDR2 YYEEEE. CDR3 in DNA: TGTGCCAGCAGCCTCCGAAAGGGTGATGAGCAGTACTTC. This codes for CASSLRKGDEQYF.

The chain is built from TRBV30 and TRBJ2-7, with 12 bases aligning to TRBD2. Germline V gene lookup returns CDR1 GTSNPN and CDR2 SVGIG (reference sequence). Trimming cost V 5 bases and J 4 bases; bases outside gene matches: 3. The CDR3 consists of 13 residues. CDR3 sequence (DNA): TGTGCCTGGGAGACTAGCGGGAGTTACGAGCAGTACTTC. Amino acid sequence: CAWETSGSYEQYF.

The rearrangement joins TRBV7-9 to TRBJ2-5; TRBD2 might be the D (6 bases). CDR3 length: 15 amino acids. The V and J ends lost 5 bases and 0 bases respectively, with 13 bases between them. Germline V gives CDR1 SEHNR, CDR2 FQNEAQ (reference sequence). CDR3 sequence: CASSLRRGYQETQYF. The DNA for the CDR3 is TGTGCCAGCAGCCTAAGACGGGGGTACCAAGAGACCCAGTACTTC.

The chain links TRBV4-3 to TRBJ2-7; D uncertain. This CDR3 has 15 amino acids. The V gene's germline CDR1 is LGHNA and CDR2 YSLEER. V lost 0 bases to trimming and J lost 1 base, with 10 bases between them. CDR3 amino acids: CASSQDRLGSYEQYF. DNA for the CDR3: TGCGCCAGCAGCCAAGATAGACTTGGATCCTACGAGCAGTACTTC.

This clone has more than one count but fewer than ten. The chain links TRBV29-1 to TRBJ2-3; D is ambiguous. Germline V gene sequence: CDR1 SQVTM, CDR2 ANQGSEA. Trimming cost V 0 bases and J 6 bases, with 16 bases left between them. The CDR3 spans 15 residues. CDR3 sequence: CSVEDRARSPDTQYF. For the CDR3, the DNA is TGCAGCGTTGAAGATCGGGCTAGAAGTCCGGATACGCAGTATTTT.

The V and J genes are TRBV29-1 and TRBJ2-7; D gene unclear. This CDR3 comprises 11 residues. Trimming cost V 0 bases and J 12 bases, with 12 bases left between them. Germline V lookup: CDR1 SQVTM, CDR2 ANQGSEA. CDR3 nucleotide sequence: TGCAGCGTTGAAGACGCAGGAGAAGGGTACTTC. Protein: CSVEDAGEGYF.

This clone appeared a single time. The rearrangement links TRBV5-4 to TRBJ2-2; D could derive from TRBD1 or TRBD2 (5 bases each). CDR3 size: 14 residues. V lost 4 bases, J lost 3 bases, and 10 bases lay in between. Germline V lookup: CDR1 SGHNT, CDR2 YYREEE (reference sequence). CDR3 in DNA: TGTGCCAGCAGCCGCGAGGGGTACACCGGGGAGCTGTTTTTT. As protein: CASSREGYTGELFF.